This T cell receptor (beta chain) was profiled in a study of shared clonotypes between healthy human individuals. Whole-study context: The donors, a couple of women and a few men, were aged 18 to 49. Three plates were used per donor for CD4 naive, three for CD4 memory, two for CD8 naive and one for CD8 memory.

Positively selected for CCR7, the CD45RO-negative cells used as naive CD8 cells excluded terminally differentiated effector memory CD45RA+ cells. V shed 5 bases and J shed 6 bases, with 11 bases lying between them. CDR1 and CDR2 (germline): GTSNPN, SVGIG (reference sequence). This CDR3 is built from 11 residues. For each subset, genomic DNA was distributed in equal portions over several immunoSEQ plates. TCRdb's table, derived via immunoSEQ multiplex PCR, lists solely in-frame clones and lacks some. The sample records some 1,900,000 clones, 85% to 95% being singletons. Specimen: naive CD8+ T cells sorted from blood. V usage is TRBV30 and J usage is TRBJ2-7, with D possibly being TRBD1 or TRBD2 (5 bases each). The receptor's source is a man aged 18 to 30 in good health. In DNA form, the CDR3 reads TGTGCCTGGGCCTTGGGGGTCGAGCAGTACTTC. Translation gives CAWALGVEQYF.